The 27 T cell receptor beta chains given below trace back to one sample, sequenced in a study of T cell responses to AZD1222 COVID-19 vaccine. Profiling relied on immunoSEQ multiplex PCR, and the TCRdb table lists in-frame clones only, not all of them. This table has 94,000 or so clones, nearly 90% appearing once. The sequenced sample was peripheral blood, obtained on day 0 of AZD1222 vaccination. The source of these receptors is an adult in good health.

The chain links TRBV7-6 to TRBJ1-1; D gene unclear. The CDR3 loop spans 15 amino acids. V was shortened by 4 bases and J by 1 base, with 13 bases between the two germline ends. Per germline, CDR1 SGHVS and CDR2 FNYEAQ. Written as DNA, the CDR3 is TGTGCCAGCAGCTCTCCGACCTCGAGGAACACTGAAGCTTTCTTT. Translation gives CASSSPTSRNTEAFF.

The chain recombines TRBV28 with TRBJ2-2; either TRBD1 or TRBD2 may supply D (5 bases each). The CDR3 covers 16 residues. CDR1 is MDHEN and CDR2 is SYDVKM in the germline V gene. The V and J ends lost 6 bases and 5 bases respectively, with 19 bases between them. This CDR3 is CASRKPRGGGTGELFF. CDR3 nucleotides: TGTGCCAGCAGGAAACCACGAGGTGGGGGTACCGGGGAGCTGTTTTTT.

This chain connects TRBV19 to TRBJ2-1; D perhaps matches TRBD2 (5 bases). CDR1 LNHDA and CDR2 SQIVND come from the germline V gene (reference sequence). Trimming removed 3 bases from V and 0 bases from J, with 6 bases in between. This CDR3 region has 14 residues. The CDR3 coding sequence is TGTGCCAGTAGTATTGGGAGCTCCTACAATGAGCAGTTCTTC. As protein: CASSIGSSYNEQFF.

The V call is TRBV9, the J call TRBJ1-2; D gene ambiguous. The CDR3 extends over 18 amino acids. Looked up from germline, CDR1 is SGDLS and CDR2 is YYNGEE. V was trimmed by 4 bases and J by 0 bases, leaving 22 bases between them. The CDR3 region has the DNA TGTGCCAGCAGCTCCGGTCCCGCGGGTCACACTCCTAACTATGGCTACACCTTC. The encoded protein is CASSSGPAGHTPNYGYTF.

The rearrangement links TRBV7-9 to TRBJ1-5, with D unresolved. Trimming shortened V by 1 base and J by 0 bases, and 10 bases separated the two germline ends. The CDR3 length is 16 residues. In germline, CDR1 is SEHNR, CDR2 FQNEAQ (reference sequence). The CDR3 DNA follows: TGTGCCAGCAGCTTAGGCCCGGCGCATAGCAATCAGCCCCAGCATTTT. Translation: CASSLGPAHSNQPQHF.

The V call is TRBV14, the J call TRBJ2-1; D unclear. With 4 bases removed from V and 10 bases from J, the gap between germline ends came to 8 bases. Germline V CDR1 and CDR2: SGHDN, FVKESK. The CDR3 is 11 residues long. The CDR3 protein is CASSPRWEQFF. The CDR3 coding sequence is TGTGCCAGCAGCCCACGTTGGGAGCAGTTCTTC.

The rearrangement links TRBV10-3 to TRBJ2-3, with D possibly called TRBD1 or TRBD2 (6 bases each). Germline V lookup: CDR1 ENHRY, CDR2 SYGVKD. Trimming removed 2 bases from V and 6 bases from J, with 18 bases in between. This CDR3 comprises 16 residues. CDR3 amino acids: CAISEGGQGVWDTQYF. CDR3 sequence (DNA): TGTGCCATCAGTGAGGGGGGGCAGGGAGTGTGGGATACGCAGTATTTT.

This sequence joins TRBV7-9 and TRBJ1-2; D is uncertain. CDR3 size: 14 residues. Germline V gene data show CDR1 as SEHNR and CDR2 as FQNEAQ (reference sequence). V was clipped by 0 bases and J by 7 bases, with 12 bases between them. CDR3 nucleotide sequence: TGTGCCAGCAGCTTAGCAAAGGATGCACCTGGCTACACCTTC. Residues: CASSLAKDAPGYTF.

The chain is built from TRBV6-5 and TRBJ2-7; no clear D. Germline CDR1 is MNHEY and CDR2 is SVGAGI. The CDR3 covers 13 residues. V was pared by 6 bases and J by 2 bases, with 11 bases between. This CDR3 is CASSVGQTYEQYF. The CDR3 bases are TGTGCCAGCAGCGTCGGGCAGACCTACGAGCAGTACTTC.

The rearrangement links TRBV2 to TRBJ1-2; maybe TRBD1 (5 bases). The CDR3 is made up of 15 amino acids. With 4 bases removed from V and 0 bases from J, the gap between germline ends came to 12 bases. The V gene's germline CDR1 is SNHLY and CDR2 FYNNEI. The CDR3 is CASSVGAGANYGYTF. The CDR3 bases are TGTGCCAGCAGTGTCGGGGCAGGAGCTAACTATGGCTACACCTTC.

This clone has just one count. The chain uses TRBV19 and TRBJ1-4, with TRBD1 matching over 9 bases. Germline-derived CDR1 and CDR2 are LNHDA and SQIVND (reference sequence). The CDR3 loop spans 15 amino acids. With V trimmed by 5 bases and J by 5 bases, 6 bases remained unmatched. The CDR3 nucleotides read TGTGCCAGTAGTCTCCGGGACAGGGTAAATGAAAAACTGTTTTTT. Translated, it gives CASSLRDRVNEKLFF.

The rearrangement links TRBV11-2 to TRBJ1-2; D gene uncertain. Germline V gene lookup returns CDR1 SGHAT and CDR2 FQNNGV. The CDR3 totals 13 residues. Trimming took off 1 base at V and 2 bases at J, with 5 bases between the two ends. The CDR3 reads CASSLAQNYGYTF. CDR3 nucleotide sequence: TGTGCCAGCAGCTTAGCACAGAACTATGGCTACACCTTC.

This rearrangement joins TRBV12-3 or TRBV12-4 to TRBJ2-1; D is unclear. There are 13 residues in the CDR3. V dropped 3 bases and J dropped 4 bases, with 7 bases sitting between them. The CDR3 nucleotides read TGTGCCAGCAGTTTTGGGTCTTACAATGAGCAGTTCTTC. The encoded protein is CASSFGSYNEQFF.

The rearrangement uses TRBV2 and TRBJ2-5, with TRBD2 matching 10 bases. CDR1 and CDR2 from the germline V gene are SNHLY and FYNNEI. The CDR3 contains 16 residues. J lost 0 bases, V lost 2 bases, and 3 bases had no gene match. In DNA form, the CDR3 reads TGTGCCAGCAGTGAAACGACTAGCGGGTACCAAGAGACCCAGTACTTC. Its translation: CASSETTSGYQETQYF.

This rearrangement joins TRBV19 to TRBJ2-2; no clear D. This CDR3 is built from 13 residues. Germline loops: CDR1 LNHDA, CDR2 SQIVND (reference sequence). V lost 6 bases and J lost 3, with 8 bases in between. The CDR3, as DNA: TGTGCCAGTAGGTGGGATTACACCGGGGAGCTGTTTTTT. The encoded protein is CASRWDYTGELFF.

This chain connects TRBV7-6 to TRBJ1-5; D perhaps matches TRBD1 (5 bases). This CDR3 has 17 amino acids. In germline, CDR1 is SGHVS, CDR2 FNYEAQ. V was clipped by 5 bases and J by 0 bases, with 17 bases between them. In DNA form, the CDR3 reads TGTGCCAGCAGCCCGGGGGAGGCACTTTATAGCAATCAGCCCCAGCATTTT. Amino acids: CASSPGEALYSNQPQHF.

The chain has TRBV3-1 (or the pseudogene TRBV3-2) and TRBJ2-1; 8 bases map to TRBD2. The CDR3 has 14 residues. The V gene's germline CDR1 is LGHDT and CDR2 YNNKEL (reference sequence). V was clipped by 1 base and J by 12 bases; unmatched bases: 8. The DNA for the CDR3 is TGTGCCAGCAGCCAAGCCAACACGGGGGGGCGGCAGTTCTTC. Translated, it gives CASSQANTGGRQFF.

This chain uses TRBV5-8 with TRBJ1-6; D might be TRBD1 (5 bases). The V gene lost 5 bases and the J gene lost 7 bases, with 16 bases spanning the gap. There are 15 residues in the CDR3. The germline V gene encodes CDR1 SGHTS and CDR2 YDEGEE. The CDR3 nucleotides are TGTGCCAGCAGACGGAGAGCGGGGCCGAATTCACCCCTCCACTTT. Translated: CASRRRAGPNSPLHF. The full variable domain, its missing parts supplied by reference TRBV5-8 and TRBJ1-6, is EAGVTQSPTHLIKTRGQQATLRCSPISGHTSVYWYQQALGLGLQFLLWYDEGEERNRGNFPPRFSGRQFPNYSSELNVNALELEDSALYLCASRRRAGPNSPLHFGNGTRLTVT.

The chain is built from TRBV5-1 and TRBJ1-2, with TRBD1 matching 8 bases. Germline V gives CDR1 SGHRS, CDR2 YFSETQ. There are 13 residues in the CDR3. With V trimmed by 0 bases and J by 8 bases, 3 bases remained unmatched. The CDR3 sequence is CASSLAGQVGYTF. As DNA, the CDR3 is TGCGCCAGCAGCTTGGCGGGACAGGTGGGCTACACCTTC.

This chain joins TRBV7-6 and TRBJ2-7; 9 bases align to TRBD1. The junction had 6 bases not matched to a gene; V was cut back by 1 base and J by 5 bases. Germline CDR1 is SGHVS and CDR2 is FNYEAQ. The CDR3 runs 15 residues. The CDR3 loop is CASSLVWDRVHEQYF. The CDR3 nucleotides read TGTGCCAGCAGCTTAGTTTGGGACAGGGTCCACGAGCAGTACTTC.

The table lists this clone with a count of one. CDR3 DNA sequence: TGTGCCAGCAGTTTATTAGGGTATAATTCACCCCTCCACTTT. This codes for CASSLLGYNSPLHF. The rearrangement uses TRBV27 and TRBJ1-6; no clear D. Trimming took 1 base from V and 4 from J, leaving 5 bases between them. The CDR3 runs 14 residues. CDR1 and CDR2 from the germline V gene are MNHEY and SMNVEV (reference sequence).

V and J are TRBV7-6 and TRBJ1-5; 7 bases are a match to TRBD1. Losses at the gene ends were 1 base for V and 7 bases for J; bases not matched to a gene: 7. The CDR3 contains 15 residues. The germline V gene has CDR1 SGHVS and CDR2 FNYEAQ. The DNA for the CDR3 is TGTGCCAGCAGCTTAGAAAAGGGGGCATGGCAGCCCCAGCATTTT. Its translation is CASSLEKGAWQPQHF.

Only a few counts were recorded for this clone. V is TRBV2 and J is TRBJ1-5; the D is unclear. V lost 1 base and J lost 3, with 7 bases in between. The CDR3 is made up of 14 amino acids. Per germline, CDR1 SNHLY and CDR2 FYNNEI. The CDR3 protein is CASSEGGPNQPQHF. CDR3 sequence (DNA): TGTGCCAGCAGTGAAGGAGGGCCCAATCAGCCCCAGCATTTT.

The rearrangement uses TRBV4-1 and TRBJ1-1; D is undetermined. The CDR3 has 13 amino acids. Per the germline V gene, CDR1 is MGHRA and CDR2 is YSYEKL. The germline V and J ends were trimmed by 4 bases and 3 bases, with 9 bases remaining between them. The CDR3 nucleotides read TGCGCCAGCAGCCCTAGGGTTGACACTGAAGCTTTCTTT. Its protein product is CASSPRVDTEAFF.

The rearrangement links TRBV27 to TRBJ1-1; 7 bases are shared with TRBD1. The V and J ends lost 5 bases and 6 bases, in that order; junction bases with no gene match: 9. The CDR3 is made up of 14 amino acids. Germline lookup yields CDR1 MNHEY and CDR2 SMNVEV (reference sequence). Here the CDR3 reads CASSARGRGAEAFF. The CDR3 bases are TGTGCCAGCAGTGCTAGGGGGCGAGGAGCTGAAGCTTTCTTT.

In nucleotides, the CDR3 is TGTGCCAGCAGCCTGGGGTGGGGGGCCGGGGAGCTGTTTTTT. Its protein is CASSLGWGAGELFF. J is TRBJ2-2 and V is TRBV3-1 (or the pseudogene TRBV3-2), with D tentatively TRBD2 (6 bases). The CDR3 is made up of 14 amino acids. CDR1 is LGHDT and CDR2 is YNNKEL in the germline V gene (reference sequence). The germline V and J ends were trimmed by 4 bases and 6 bases, with 12 bases remaining between them.

The chain is built from TRBV6-4 and TRBJ2-2, with TRBD1 matching over 10 bases. V gave up 2 bases and J gave up 3 bases; unmatched junction bases: 0. Looked up from germline, CDR1 is MRHNA and CDR2 is SNTAGT. The CDR3 loop spans 15 amino acids. The CDR3 nucleotides are TGTGCCAGCAGTGACGGGACAGGGGACACCGGGGAGCTGTTTTTT. Translated: CASSDGTGDTGELFF.